This TCR beta chain is from a study of CD8 T cells in Susac syndrome (dated by TCRdb to the late 2010s). Notes on the research overall: Among the Susac syndrome patients who were sequenced, clinically active disease was present in six and clinical remission was observed in roughly 8. Susac syndrome patients were therapy-naive, on corticosteroids (some also receiving IVIg), or on IVIg alone at blood withdrawal. The study used repertoire sequencing to test whether antigen drove CD8+ T cell activation and differentiation in Susac syndrome. The investigation overall reported the following: The CD4+ T cell repertoire of patients with Susac syndrome showed no detectable clonal expansion. The number of individuals in the TCR sequencing and HLA analysis was acknowledged as relatively small.

High-throughput TCR beta sequencing profiled peripheral blood CD8+ and CD4+ T cells from healthy donors, Susac syndrome patients and multiple sclerosis patients. Susac syndrome patients met recently defined diagnostic criteria for definite or probable disease. Bulk CD8+ and CD4+ T cells were purified magnetically by negative isolation, whereas CD8+ TEMRA cells were enriched by FACS. Blood was drawn into EDTA tubes, processed within 24 hours, and PBMCs were isolated by density gradient centrifugation. PBMCs intended for TCR sequencing were cryopreserved in liquid nitrogen and thawed later in a water bath at 37 degrees C. The sorted or isolated CD4+, CD8+ and CD8+ TEMRA cells reached a purity of at least 90%. RNA was extracted with the RNeasy kit and 0.5 to 1 ug was reverse transcribed using random hexamers. The immunoSEQ multiplex PCR assay, which covers 54 Vbeta and 13 Jbeta segments, was used to amplify TCR beta CDR3 regions. Bias from PCR amplification was corrected by using a synthetic template baseline for primer optimization and for computational correction. As for how the authors treated the data: Reads were annotated to V, D and J genes according to IMGT and were analyzed with immunoSEQ Analyzer, with only productive sequences retained. To calculate clonality, Shannon entropy was normalized by log2 of the number of productive unique sequences and then subtracted from one. For each patient and control, public and private clones were evaluated within the 100 most prevalent clones. A clone was defined as Susac-specific if it was absent from the healthy and MS cohorts, from roughly 980 published viral clones and from other ImmuneACCESS disease sequences. TCRdb took the public reads, trimmed them with fastp at Q25, ran MiXCR for clone calling and kept in-frame beta chains. Identical CDR3 protein sequences are pooled into one entry, listed with their most common genes and DNA. V and J calls and clone size were set by TCRdb, not the authors. The sample has some 150,000 distinct CDR3 sequences on record, approximately 95% of them singletons. The ten largest clones capture 0.075% to 0.09% of the sample.

The CDR3, from cysteine to phenylalanine, totals 13 residues. Only the CDR3 region is kept as DNA, spanning 39 bases read in frame from base 1. V is trimmed back by 5 bases and J by 7 bases, and the junction contains 7 bases that no gene match accounts for. CDR1 and CDR2 are drawn from the germline V gene (reference sequence): DFQATT, SNEGSKA. About this clonotype: The antigen this receptor binds is unknown. Base quality data are lacking; no much larger clone is found one base away.

This TCR derives from a human donor with Susac syndrome. The V gene is TRBV20-1 and the J gene is TRBJ1-5; 8 bases in between match TRBD1. Material: CD4+ T cells from PBMCs. The CDR3 region: CSAGDTGGQPQHF. The DNA sequence follows: TGCAGTGCTGGGGATACAGGGGGACAGCCCCAGCATTTT.